The present T cell receptor beta chain was sequenced within a study of T cells in Graves' hyperthyroidism and ophthalmopathy. Findings and limits, study-wide: Most thyroid clonotypes that were expanded above 0.001 also turned up in blood. Researchers report that a 13 V-J model separated ophthalmopathy from stable hyperthyroidism.

Amplification of TCR beta CDR3 regions was performed using RNA transcripts as template. HTBI primers were the set used in a first-round RT-PCR of the TCR CDR3. TCRdb passed the multiplex PCR reads through MiXCR, listing each CDR3 protein once. Found here are more than 500,000 distinct CDR3 sequences, around 45% of them singletons; the top ten hold about 20%. Patients showing uncontrolled infection, other autoimmune disease, pregnancy or lactation were ineligible. Diagnoses rested on clinical symptoms, serum thyroxine and TRAb, thyroid ultrasound and orbital computed tomography. V was shortened by 2 bases and J by 5 bases, with 10 bases between the two germline ends. The CDR3 contains 13 residues. There are many counts of this clonotype. The antigen remains unidentified.

The receptor's source is an adult woman with Graves' disease, either hyperthyroidism or ophthalmopathy (not recorded which). The sample comprised peripheral blood or thyroid tissue (not recorded which). The chain has TRBV12-3 or TRBV12-4 and TRBJ2-7; D is perhaps TRBD2 (5 bases). The CDR3 loop reads CASSLNSGNEQYF. The CDR3 region has the DNA TGTGCCAGCAGTTTAAATTCGGGGAACGAGCAGTACTTC.